This T cell receptor beta chain is from a study of technical replicates of blood from a handful of donors. Sequencing used immunoSEQ multiplex PCR; TCRdb keeps in-frame clones, though not all of them. This sample has around 80,000 clones; 89% occur once, and the top ten carry about 0.41%. The sample holds one count of this clone. Sequenced input: T cells isolated from PBMCs. This TCR derives from a human donor in good health.

DNA of the CDR3: TGTGCCAGTAATAGGGGCGATCCTTATCAGCCCCAGCATTTT. It translates to CASNRGDPYQPQHF. The chain uses TRBV19 and TRBJ1-5; D might be TRBD1 (5 bases). The CDR3 contains 14 residues. Germline lookup yields CDR1 LNHDA and CDR2 SQIVND (reference sequence). V shed 7 bases and J shed 5 bases, with 15 bases lying between them.